The source of this TCR beta chain is a study of blood T cell repertoires in COVID-19. Overall study: Whether acute or convalescent, the COVID-19 samples came from the United States, Italy and Spain. Sources were T cells, B-cell-depleted T cells, or PBMCs; the material itself was cDNA or gDNA.

Clones were sequenced by immunoSEQ multiplex PCR, and TCRdb holds only the in-frame ones, with some missing. The table has 200,000 to 300,000 clones, around 84% seen once. Trimming shortened V by 5 bases and J by 8 bases, and 18 bases separated the two germline ends. Germline assignment: CDR1 LGHNA and CDR2 YSLEER. The CDR3 extends over 15 amino acids. The TCR originated in a woman in her sixties with COVID-19, enrolled during active disease. This rearrangement joins TRBV4-3 to TRBJ1-4; a weak D match, TRBD1 (5 bases). The sample consisted of peripheral blood. This CDR3 is CASSYTGREEEKLFF. CDR3 nucleotides: TGCGCCAGCAGCTACACGGGCAGGGAGGAAGAAAAACTGTTTTTT.